The clone carrying this TCR beta chain was counted between two and nine times. Its antigen remains unidentified. PBMCs were isolated at a quantity of at least 7 million per sample. This record comes from a study of blood T cells in healthy people across ages. A J-beta primer mix and a sample-barcoded 5' primer were used in a second PCR of roughly 6 to 11 cycles. Using its own MiXCR run on the 5' RACE reads, TCRdb lists one record per CDR3 protein. The sample has roughly 2 million distinct CDR3 sequences, 49% seen once. Whole-study findings and limits: PBMC samples, being unsorted, prevented any conclusive comparison of naive and antigen-experienced cells. Nothing was known about donor CMV status, and this possibly confounded expanded clonotype changes.

Sequencing input: blood. The receptor was isolated from a woman between 35 and 50 years old in good health.

CDR3 nucleotide sequence: TGTGCCAGCGTAGGACAGGTGCTCTACGAGCAGTACTTC. Protein sequence: CASVGQVLYEQYF. The chain couples TRBV6-1 to TRBJ2-7; 7 nucleotides match TRBD1. V lost 8 bases to trimming and J lost 3 bases; unmatched junction nucleotides: 7. The CDR3 consists of 13 residues. The germline CDR1 and CDR2 sequences are MNHNS and SASEGT.